There are a few counts of the clone carrying this T cell receptor beta chain. This entry belongs to a study of CD8+CD57+ T cells in acquired aplastic anemia. For CDR3 and TCR beta VDJ profiling, genomic DNA was the template used. One entry per CDR3 protein results from TCRdb running MiXCR on the reads. The sample records 200,000 or so distinct CDR3 sequences, 64% being singletons. This CDR3 is 13 amino acids long. Trimming cost V 3 bases and J 0 bases, with 5 bases left between them. CDR1 and CDR2 from the germline V gene are MDHEN and SYDVKM. The source material was sorted CD4+, CD8+, or CD8+CD57+ T cells (not recorded which) from PBMCs. This TCR derives from a human donor with severe aplastic anemia or a healthy control (not recorded which). The V call is TRBV28, the J call TRBJ1-1; the D is unclear. CDR3 in amino acids: CASSFRVNTEAFF. CDR3 in DNA: TGTGCCAGCAGTTTTCGGGTGAACACTGAAGCTTTCTTT. Variable domain in full (rest from reference TRBV28 and TRBJ1-1): DVKVTQSSRYLVKRTGEKVFLECVQDMDHENMFWYRQDPGLGLRLIYFSYDVKMKEKGDIPEGYSVSREKKERFSLILESASTNQTSMYLCASSFRVNTEAFFGQGTRLTVV.